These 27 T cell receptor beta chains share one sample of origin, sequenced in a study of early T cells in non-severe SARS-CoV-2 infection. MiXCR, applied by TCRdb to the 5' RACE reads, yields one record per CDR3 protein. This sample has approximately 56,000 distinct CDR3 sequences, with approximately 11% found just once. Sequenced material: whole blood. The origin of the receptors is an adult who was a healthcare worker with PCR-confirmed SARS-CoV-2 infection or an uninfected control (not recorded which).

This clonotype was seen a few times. In DNA, the CDR3 is TGTGCCAGCAGTTTTGGGGGTCGCGAGCAGTACTTC. It specifies CASSFGGREQYF. The rearrangement links TRBV28 to TRBJ2-7; either TRBD1 or TRBD2 may supply D (5 bases each). Between the trimmed V and J ends, which lost 3 bases and 6 bases, there was a span of 9 bases. Per germline, CDR1 MDHEN and CDR2 SYDVKM. This CDR3 has 12 residues.

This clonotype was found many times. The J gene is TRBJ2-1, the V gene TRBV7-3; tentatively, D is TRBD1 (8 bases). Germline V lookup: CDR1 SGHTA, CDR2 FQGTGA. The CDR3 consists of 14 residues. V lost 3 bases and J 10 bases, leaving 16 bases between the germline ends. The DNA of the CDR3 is TGTGCCAGCAGCTTCCGACAGGGGCGGGGGGAGCAGTTCTTC. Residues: CASSFRQGRGEQFF.

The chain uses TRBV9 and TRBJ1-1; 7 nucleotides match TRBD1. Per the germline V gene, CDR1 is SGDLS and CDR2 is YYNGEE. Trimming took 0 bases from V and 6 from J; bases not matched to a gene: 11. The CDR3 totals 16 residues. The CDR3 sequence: CASSVGPTGRGAEAFF. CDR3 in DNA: TGTGCCAGCAGCGTAGGCCCGACAGGGCGTGGGGCTGAAGCTTTCTTT.

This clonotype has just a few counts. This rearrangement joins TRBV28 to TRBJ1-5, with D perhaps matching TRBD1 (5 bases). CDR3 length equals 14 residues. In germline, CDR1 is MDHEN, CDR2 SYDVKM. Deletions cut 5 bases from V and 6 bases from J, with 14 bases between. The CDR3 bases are TGTGCCAGCAGTCCCTACAGGTACGGTCAGCCCCAGCATTTT. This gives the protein CASSPYRYGQPQHF.

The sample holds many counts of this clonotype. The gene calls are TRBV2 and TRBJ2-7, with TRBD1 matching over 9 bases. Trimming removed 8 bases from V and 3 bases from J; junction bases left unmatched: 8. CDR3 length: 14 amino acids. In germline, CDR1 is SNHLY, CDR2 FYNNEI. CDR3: CASAGDRDIYEQYF. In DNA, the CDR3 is TGTGCCAGCGCCGGGGACAGGGATATCTACGAGCAGTACTTC.

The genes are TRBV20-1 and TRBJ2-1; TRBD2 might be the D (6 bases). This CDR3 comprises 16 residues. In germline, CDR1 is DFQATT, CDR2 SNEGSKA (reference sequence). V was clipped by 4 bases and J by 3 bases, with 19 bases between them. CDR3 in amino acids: CSAISEGLLVYNEQFF. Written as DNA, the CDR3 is TGCAGTGCTATCTCCGAGGGACTCTTGGTCTACAATGAGCAGTTCTTC.

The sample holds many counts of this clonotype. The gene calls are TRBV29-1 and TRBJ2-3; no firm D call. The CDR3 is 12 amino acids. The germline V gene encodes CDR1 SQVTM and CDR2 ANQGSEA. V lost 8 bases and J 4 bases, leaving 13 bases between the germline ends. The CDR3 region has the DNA TGCAGCCCCTCCAGCCCGCCAGATACGCAGTATTTT. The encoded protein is CSPSSPPDTQYF.

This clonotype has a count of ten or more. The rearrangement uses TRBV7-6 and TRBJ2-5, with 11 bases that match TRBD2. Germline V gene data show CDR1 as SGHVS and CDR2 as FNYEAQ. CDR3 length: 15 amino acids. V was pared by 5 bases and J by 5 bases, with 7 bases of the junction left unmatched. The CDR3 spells CASSGLTSGMETQYF. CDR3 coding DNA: TGTGCCAGCAGCGGACTGACTAGCGGGATGGAGACCCAGTACTTC.

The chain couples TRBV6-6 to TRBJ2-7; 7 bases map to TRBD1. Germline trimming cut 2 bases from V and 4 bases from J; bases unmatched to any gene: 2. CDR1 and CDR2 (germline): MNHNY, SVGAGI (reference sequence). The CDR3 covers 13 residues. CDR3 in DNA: TGTGCCAGCAGTTACAGGGACAGTTACGAGCAGTACTTC. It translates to CASSYRDSYEQYF.

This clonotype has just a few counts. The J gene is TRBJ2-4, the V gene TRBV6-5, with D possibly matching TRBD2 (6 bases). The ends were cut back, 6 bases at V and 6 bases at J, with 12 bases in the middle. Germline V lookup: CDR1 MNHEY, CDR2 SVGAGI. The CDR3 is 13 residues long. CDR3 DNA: TGTGCCAGCAGGACACAGGAGGGAAACATTCAGTACTTC. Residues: CASRTQEGNIQYF.

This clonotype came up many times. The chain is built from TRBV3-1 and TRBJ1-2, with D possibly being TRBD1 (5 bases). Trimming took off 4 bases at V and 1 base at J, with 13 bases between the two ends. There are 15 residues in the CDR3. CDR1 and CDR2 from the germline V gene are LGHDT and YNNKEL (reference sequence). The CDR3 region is CASSPGTLLNYGYTF. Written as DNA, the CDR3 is TGTGCCAGCAGCCCCGGGACCCTTCTTAACTATGGCTACACCTTC. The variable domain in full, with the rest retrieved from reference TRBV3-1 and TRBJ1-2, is DTAVSQTPKYLVTQMGNDKSIKCEQNLGHDTMYWYKQDSKKFLKIMFSYNNKELIINETVPNRFSPKSPDKAHLNLHINSLELGDSAVYFCASSPGTLLNYGYTFGSGTRLTVV.

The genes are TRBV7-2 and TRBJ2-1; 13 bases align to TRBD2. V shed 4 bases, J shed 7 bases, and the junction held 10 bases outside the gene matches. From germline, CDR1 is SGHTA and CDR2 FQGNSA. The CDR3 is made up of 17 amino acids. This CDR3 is CASSSQPWTSGGNEQFF. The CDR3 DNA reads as TGTGCCAGCAGCTCCCAACCCTGGACTAGCGGGGGTAATGAGCAGTTCTTC. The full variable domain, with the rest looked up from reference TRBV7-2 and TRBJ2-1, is GAGVSQSPSNKVTEKGKDVELRCDPISGHTALYWYRQSLGQGLEFLIYFQGNSAPDKSGLPSDRFSAERTGGSVSTLTIQRTQQEDSAVYLCASSSQPWTSGGNEQFFGPGTRLTVL.

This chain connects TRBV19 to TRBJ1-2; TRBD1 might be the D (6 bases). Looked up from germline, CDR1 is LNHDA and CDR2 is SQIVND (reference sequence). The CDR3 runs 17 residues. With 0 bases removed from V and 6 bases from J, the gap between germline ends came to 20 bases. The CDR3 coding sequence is TGTGCCAGTAGTATAGATGGCTCGGGGGCGCGATTAAATGGCTACACCTTC. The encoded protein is CASSIDGSGARLNGYTF. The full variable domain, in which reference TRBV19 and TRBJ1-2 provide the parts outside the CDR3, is DGGITQSPKYLFRKEGQNVTLSCEQNLNHDAMYWYRQDPGQGLRLIYYSQIVNDFQKGDIAEGYSVSREKKESFPLTVTSAQKNPTAFYLCASSIDGSGARLNGYTFGSGTRLTVV.

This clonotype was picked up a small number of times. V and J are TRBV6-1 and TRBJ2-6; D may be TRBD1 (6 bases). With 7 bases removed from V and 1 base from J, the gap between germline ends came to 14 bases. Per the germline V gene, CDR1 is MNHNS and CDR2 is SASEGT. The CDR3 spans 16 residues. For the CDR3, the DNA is TGTGCCAGCAATAAACAGGGAAATTCTGGGGCCAACGTCCTGACTTTC. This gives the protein CASNKQGNSGANVLTF.

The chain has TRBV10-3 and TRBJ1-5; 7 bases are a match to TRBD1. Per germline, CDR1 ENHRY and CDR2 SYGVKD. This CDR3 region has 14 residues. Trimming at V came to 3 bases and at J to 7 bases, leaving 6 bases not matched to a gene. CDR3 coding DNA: TGTGCCATCAGTGATATCAGGGGGTTACAGCCCCAGCATTTT. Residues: CAISDIRGLQPQHF.

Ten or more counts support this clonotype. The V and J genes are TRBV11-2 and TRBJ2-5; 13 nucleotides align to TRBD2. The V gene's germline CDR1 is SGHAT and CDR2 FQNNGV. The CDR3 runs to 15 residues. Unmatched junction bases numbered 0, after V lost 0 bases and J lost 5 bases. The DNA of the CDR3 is TGTGCCAGCAGCTTAGAGGGACTAGCGGGGGAGACCCAGTACTTC. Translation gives CASSLEGLAGETQYF. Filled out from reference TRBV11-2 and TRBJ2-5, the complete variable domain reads EAGVAQSPRYKIIEKRQSVAFWCNPISGHATLYWYQQILGQGPKLLIQFQNNGVVDDSQLPKDRFSAERLKGVDSTLKIQPAKLEDSAVYLCASSLEGLAGETQYFGPGTRLLVL.

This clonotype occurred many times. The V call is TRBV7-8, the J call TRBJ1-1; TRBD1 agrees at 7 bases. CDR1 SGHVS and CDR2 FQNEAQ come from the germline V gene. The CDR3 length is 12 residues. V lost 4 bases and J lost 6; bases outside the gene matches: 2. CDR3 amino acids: CASSWGQSEAFF. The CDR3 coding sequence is TGTGCCAGCAGCTGGGGACAGTCTGAAGCTTTCTTT.

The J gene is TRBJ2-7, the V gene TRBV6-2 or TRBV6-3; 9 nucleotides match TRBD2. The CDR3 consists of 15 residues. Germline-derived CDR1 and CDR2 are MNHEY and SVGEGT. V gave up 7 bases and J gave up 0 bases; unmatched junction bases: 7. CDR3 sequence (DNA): TGTGCCAGCACCATAAGCGGGAGGTTCTCCTACGAGCAGTACTTC. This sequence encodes CASTISGRFSYEQYF.

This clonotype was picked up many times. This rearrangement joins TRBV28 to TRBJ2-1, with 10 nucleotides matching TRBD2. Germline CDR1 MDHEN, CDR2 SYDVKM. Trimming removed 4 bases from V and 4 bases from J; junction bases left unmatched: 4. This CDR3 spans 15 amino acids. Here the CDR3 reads CASSSTSGVYNEQFF. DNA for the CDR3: TGTGCCAGCAGTTCCACTAGCGGGGTTTACAATGAGCAGTTCTTC.

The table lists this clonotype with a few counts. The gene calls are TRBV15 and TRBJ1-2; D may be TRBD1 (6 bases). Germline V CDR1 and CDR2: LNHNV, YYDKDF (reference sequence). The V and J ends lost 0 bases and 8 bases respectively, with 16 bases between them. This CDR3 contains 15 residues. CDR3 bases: TGTGCCACCAGCAGAGAATCAGCAGGGGATGAGGGCTACACCTTC. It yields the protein CATSRESAGDEGYTF. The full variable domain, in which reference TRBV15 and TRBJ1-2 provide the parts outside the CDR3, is DAMVIQNPRYQVTQFGKPVTLSCSQTLNHNVMYWYQQKSSQAPKLLFHYYDKDFNNEADTPDNFQSRRPNTSFCFLDIRSPGLGDTAMYLCATSRESAGDEGYTFGSGTRLTVV.

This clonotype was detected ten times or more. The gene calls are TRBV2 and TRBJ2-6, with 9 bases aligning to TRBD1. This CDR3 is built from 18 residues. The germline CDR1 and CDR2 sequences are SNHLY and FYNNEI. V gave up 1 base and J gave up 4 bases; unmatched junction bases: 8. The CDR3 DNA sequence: TGTGCCAGCAGTGAAGGGGACAGGGAATTTTTCGGGGCCAACGTCCTGACTTTC. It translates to CASSEGDREFFGANVLTF.

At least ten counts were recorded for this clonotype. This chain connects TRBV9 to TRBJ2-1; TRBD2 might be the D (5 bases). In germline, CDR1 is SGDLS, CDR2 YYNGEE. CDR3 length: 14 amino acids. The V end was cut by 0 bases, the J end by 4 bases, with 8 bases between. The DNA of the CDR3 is TGTGCCAGCAGCGTAGGCCGGGGTTACAATGAGCAGTTCTTC. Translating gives CASSVGRGYNEQFF.

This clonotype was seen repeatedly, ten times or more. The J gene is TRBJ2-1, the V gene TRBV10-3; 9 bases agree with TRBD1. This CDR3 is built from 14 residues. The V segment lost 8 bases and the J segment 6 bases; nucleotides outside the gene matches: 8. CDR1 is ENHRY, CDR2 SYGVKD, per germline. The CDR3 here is CAIAGTGMANEQFF. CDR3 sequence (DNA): TGTGCCATCGCCGGGACAGGGATGGCCAATGAGCAGTTCTTC.

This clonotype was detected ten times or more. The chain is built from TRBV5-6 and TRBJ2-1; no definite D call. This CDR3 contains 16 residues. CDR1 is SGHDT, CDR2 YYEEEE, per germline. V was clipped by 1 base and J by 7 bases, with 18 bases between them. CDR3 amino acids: CASSLYRSLVQNEQFF. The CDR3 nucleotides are TGTGCCAGCAGCTTGTATCGTAGTTTGGTGCAGAATGAGCAGTTCTTC.

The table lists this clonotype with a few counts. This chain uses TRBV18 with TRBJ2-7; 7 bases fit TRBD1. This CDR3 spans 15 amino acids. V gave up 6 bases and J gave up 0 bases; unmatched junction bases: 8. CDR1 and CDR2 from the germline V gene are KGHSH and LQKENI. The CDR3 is CASSPVSGGSYEQYF. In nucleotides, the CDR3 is TGTGCCAGCTCTCCGGTGTCAGGGGGCTCCTACGAGCAGTACTTC.

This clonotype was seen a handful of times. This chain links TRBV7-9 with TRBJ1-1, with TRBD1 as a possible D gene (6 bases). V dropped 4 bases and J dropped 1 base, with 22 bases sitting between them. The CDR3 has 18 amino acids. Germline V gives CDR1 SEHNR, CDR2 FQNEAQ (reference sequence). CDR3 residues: CASSYRGVFGGKNTEAFF. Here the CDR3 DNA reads TGTGCCAGCAGCTATCGGGGCGTTTTCGGGGGCAAGAACACTGAAGCTTTCTTT.

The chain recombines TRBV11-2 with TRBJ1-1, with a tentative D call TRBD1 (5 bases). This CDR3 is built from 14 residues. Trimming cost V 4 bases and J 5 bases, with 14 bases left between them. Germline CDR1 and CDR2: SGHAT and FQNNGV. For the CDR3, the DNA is TGTGCCAGCAGCTATATCCGGGGGAGGACTGAAGCTTTCTTT. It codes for CASSYIRGRTEAFF. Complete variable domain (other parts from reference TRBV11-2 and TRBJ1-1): EAGVAQSPRYKIIEKRQSVAFWCNPISGHATLYWYQQILGQGPKLLIQFQNNGVVDDSQLPKDRFSAERLKGVDSTLKIQPAKLEDSAVYLCASSYIRGRTEAFFGQGTRLTVV.